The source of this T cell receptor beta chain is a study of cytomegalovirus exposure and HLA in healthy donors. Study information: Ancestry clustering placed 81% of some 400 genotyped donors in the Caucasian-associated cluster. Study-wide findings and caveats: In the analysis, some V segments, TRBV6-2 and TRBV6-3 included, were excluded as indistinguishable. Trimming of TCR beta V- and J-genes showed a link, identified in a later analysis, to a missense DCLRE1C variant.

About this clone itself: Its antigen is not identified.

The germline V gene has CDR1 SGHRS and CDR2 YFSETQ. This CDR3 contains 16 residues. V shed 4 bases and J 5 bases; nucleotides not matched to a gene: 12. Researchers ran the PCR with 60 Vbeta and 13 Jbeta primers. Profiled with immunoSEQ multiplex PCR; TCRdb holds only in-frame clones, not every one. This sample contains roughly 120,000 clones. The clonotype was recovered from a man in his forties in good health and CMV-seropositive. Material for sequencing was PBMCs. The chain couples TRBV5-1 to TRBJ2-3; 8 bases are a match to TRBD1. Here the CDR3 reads CASSPGAGGWIDTQYF. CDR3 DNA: TGCGCCAGCAGCCCGGGGGCAGGGGGCTGGATAGATACGCAGTATTTT. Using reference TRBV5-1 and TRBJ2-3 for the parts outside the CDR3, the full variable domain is KAGVTQTPRYLIKTRGQQVTLSCSPISGHRSVSWYQQTPGQGLQFLFEYFSETQRNKGNFPGRFSGRQFSNSRSEMNVSTLELGDSALYLCASSPGAGGWIDTQYFGPGTRLTVL.